The 13 T cell receptor beta chains below were found in one sample sequenced in a study of blood T cell repertoires in COVID-19. Repertoires were generated with immunoSEQ multiplex PCR, while TCRdb's copy carries only in-frame clones and drops some. The data show 150,000 to 200,000 clones, 70% to 90% seen once. Input material: PBMCs or T cells enriched from blood (not recorded which). The receptors were sampled from a woman aged 40 to 49 in a cohort exposed to, infected with or recovered from COVID-19 (not recorded which).

The chain is built from TRBV4-1 and TRBJ1-1; D is undetermined. Between the trimmed V and J ends, which lost 0 bases and 1 base, there was a span of 3 bases. Germline CDR1 and CDR2: MGHRA and YSYEKL. There are 13 residues in the CDR3. The chain's CDR3 is CASSQDKNTEAFF. CDR3 DNA sequence: TGCGCCAGCAGCCAAGACAAGAACACTGAAGCTTTCTTT.

The chain carries TRBV11-2 and TRBJ1-5; 10 nucleotides agree with TRBD1. The V and J ends lost 5 bases and 10 bases, in that order; junction bases with no gene match: 14. The V gene's germline CDR1 is SGHAT and CDR2 FQNNGV. This CDR3 is 16 amino acids long. The CDR3 sequence is CASSPDGQGGSGPQHF. CDR3 nucleotide sequence: TGTGCCAGCAGCCCTGACGGACAGGGGGGAAGCGGACCCCAGCATTTT.

The chain uses TRBV29-1 and TRBJ1-1, with D maybe TRBD1 (5 bases). Trimming took off 7 bases at V and 0 bases at J, with 9 bases between the two ends. CDR1 and CDR2 (germline): SQVTM, ANQGSEA. CDR3 size: 12 residues. In nucleotides, the CDR3 is TGCAGCGCCAGGGCCATGAACACTGAAGCTTTCTTT. This encodes CSARAMNTEAFF.

This chain uses TRBV27 with TRBJ2-2; tentative D call: TRBD1 (5 bases). The CDR3 sequence is 15 residues long. CDR1 MNHEY and CDR2 SMNVEV come from the germline V gene (reference sequence). V was trimmed by 1 base and J by 5 bases, leaving 11 bases between them. As DNA, the CDR3 is TGTGCCAGCAGTTTATTGGCAGGGCGAACCGGGGAGCTGTTTTTT. It translates to CASSLLAGRTGELFF.

The chain recombines TRBV5-8 with TRBJ2-6, with 9 bases matching TRBD1. The V gene end was trimmed by 2 bases and the J gene end by 4 bases; junction bases not matched to a gene: 13. The CDR3 has 19 residues. Germline V gene sequence: CDR1 SGHTS, CDR2 YDEGEE. The CDR3 loop is CASSFSSRDRVSGANVLTF. The CDR3 bases are TGTGCCAGCAGCTTTTCCTCCCGGGACAGGGTCTCCGGGGCCAACGTCCTGACTTTC.

V usage is TRBV5-1 and J usage is TRBJ1-6; D is possibly TRBD1 (6 bases). The CDR3 has 15 residues. V was cut by 4 bases and J by 7 bases, with 15 bases left in between. Looked up from germline, CDR1 is SGHRS and CDR2 is YFSETQ. The CDR3 coding sequence is TGCGCCAGCAGCCGTTTGCAGGGGCGAAATTCACCCCTCCACTTT. Its translation is CASSRLQGRNSPLHF.

CDR3 DNA: TGTGCCAGTAGCCCGGGACAGGGGACCTCCTACGAGCAGTACTTC. Its protein is CASSPGQGTSYEQYF. V gene TRBV19 combines with J gene TRBJ2-7; 10 nucleotides line up with TRBD1. The CDR3 is made up of 15 amino acids. Germline V gives CDR1 LNHDA, CDR2 SQIVND (reference sequence). V lost 6 bases and J lost 0; bases outside the gene matches: 5.

J is TRBJ1-2 and V is TRBV25-1, with 9 nucleotides matching TRBD1. Trimming cost V 4 bases and J 8 bases; bases outside gene matches: 11. CDR1 and CDR2 (germline): MGHDK, SYGVNS. The CDR3 is 15 residues long. CDR3 region: CASSAGTGMRIGYTF. The CDR3 nucleotides are TGTGCCAGCAGTGCCGGGACAGGGATGAGAATCGGCTACACCTTC.

The chain combines TRBV6-5 with TRBJ2-1; 8 positions agree with TRBD1. With 4 bases clipped from V and 7 bases from J, the junction kept 12 bases outside the gene matches. The CDR3 consists of 16 residues. Germline V gene data show CDR1 as MNHEY and CDR2 as SVGAGI. In DNA, the CDR3 is TGTGCCAGCAGTTTCCAAACAGGGGGTGAGGGGAATGAGCAGTTCTTC. Translating it yields CASSFQTGGEGNEQFF.

The rearrangement joins TRBV29-1 to TRBJ2-1, with 10 bases that match TRBD1. The CDR3 sequence is 14 residues long. Germline assignment: CDR1 SQVTM and CDR2 ANQGSEA. Trimming removed 5 bases from V and 6 bases from J; junction bases left unmatched: 7. The CDR3 DNA follows: TGCAGCGTTCTAGGACAGGGGGGCTCCAATGAGCAGTTCTTC. This sequence encodes CSVLGQGGSNEQFF.

This chain connects TRBV29-1 to TRBJ1-2, with D perhaps matching TRBD1 (5 bases). V gave up 6 bases and J gave up 8 bases, with 10 bases separating them. The CDR3 loop spans 10 amino acids. Germline-derived CDR1 and CDR2 are SQVTM and ANQGSEA. The CDR3 DNA reads as TGCAGCGTGTGGACAACGGGCTACACCTTC. It yields the protein CSVWTTGYTF.

This chain joins TRBV19 and TRBJ2-7; 8 bases line up with TRBD1. Germline lookup yields CDR1 LNHDA and CDR2 SQIVND (reference sequence). Germline trimming cut 2 bases from V and 2 bases from J; bases unmatched to any gene: 14. This CDR3 region has 18 residues. The CDR3 coding sequence is TGTGCCAGTAGTATATTGGCCCCTGGGCAGGGGGCCCCCTACGAGCAGTACTTC. This gives the protein CASSILAPGQGAPYEQYF.

The chain couples TRBV24-1 to TRBJ1-5; D is uncertain. Germline lookup yields CDR1 KGHDR and CDR2 SFDVKD. The CDR3 extends over 16 amino acids. Trimming left V 8 bases short and J 8 bases short, with 24 bases between. The CDR3 DNA follows: TGTGCCACCAAATTGCCGGCTCTTAGACCCGAGGAGCCCCAGCATTTT. Protein sequence: CATKLPALRPEEPQHF.